This TCR beta chain was observed in a study of T cell responses to AZD1222 COVID-19 vaccine. This table comes from immunoSEQ multiplex PCR, and its TCRdb copy is limited to in-frame clones, with some not included. Counted here are some 150,000 clones, about 92% occurring once; the ten biggest clones make up 2.5% to 4%. The CDR3 covers 14 residues. Germline loops: CDR1 MNHEY, CDR2 SMNVEV (reference sequence). Trimming stripped 4 bases from V and 2 bases from J, with 12 bases between. Notes on this clone: What it recognizes is unknown.

Broader study findings: Unmutated variant regions are reportedly targeted by nearly half of spike-specific TCRs.

This specimen was peripheral blood, taken 28 days after the second AZD1222 dose. The chain has TRBV27 and TRBJ2-7, with D tentatively TRBD2 (5 bases). The receptor's source is an adult who received the AZD1222 COVID-19 vaccine. The CDR3 is CASSSVRRPYEQYF. In DNA, the CDR3 is TGTGCCAGCAGTTCCGTAAGGAGGCCCTACGAGCAGTACTTC.